The 11 T cell receptor beta chains listed next were all sequenced from one sample in a study of patients and donors after allogeneic stem cell transplantation (TCRdb year 2020). Libraries were prepared through RT-PCR. The instrument given in TCRdb is NextSeq 550. The public reads were reanalyzed by TCRdb: fastp trimming at Q25, MiXCR alignment, in-frame beta chains only. Each record represents a unique CDR3 protein, reported with the most common genes and DNA among its rows. The sample table contains approximately 150,000 distinct CDR3 sequences; only one count was recorded for approximately 28% of them. Jointly, the top ten make up 3.2% of the sample. Sequenced input: blood, either unsorted or a sorted T cell fraction (not recorded which). The source is a human donor who was either an allogeneic HSCT recipient or a stem cell or donor lymphocyte infusion donor (not recorded which). It is not recorded whose cells these are; they may come from a transplant donor.

This clonotype appeared a few times. The chain uses TRBV20-1 and TRBJ2-1, with 10 bases aligning to TRBD1. The CDR3 contains 14 residues. The J segment lost 3 bases and the V segment lost 6 bases, leaving 5 bases of the junction unmatched. The germline CDR1 and CDR2 sequences are DFQATT and SNEGSKA (reference sequence). DNA for the CDR3: TGCAGTGCGGAGACAGGGGGCTACTACAATGAGCAGTTCTTC. Protein sequence: CSAETGGYYNEQFF.

The genes are TRBV20-1 and TRBJ2-3; 8 bases are shared with TRBD1. Trimming at V came to 6 bases and at J to 3 bases, leaving 20 bases not matched to a gene. This CDR3 is 18 amino acids long. The germline V gene has CDR1 DFQATT and CDR2 SNEGSKA (reference sequence). CDR3 region: CSASRLEWTGYRTDTQYF. Written as DNA, the CDR3 is TGCAGTGCAAGCAGGTTAGAGTGGACAGGGTACCGGACAGATACGCAGTATTTT.

The chain couples TRBV6-5 to TRBJ2-7; TRBD2 matches at 13 bases. Trimming cost V 2 bases and J 5 bases; bases outside gene matches: 6. Germline CDR1 reads MNHEY; CDR2 reads SVGAGI. The CDR3 consists of 16 residues. CDR3 protein: CASSYTAGTSGNEQYF. CDR3 sequence (DNA): TGTGCCAGCAGTTACACGGCCGGGACTAGCGGGAACGAGCAGTACTTC.

This clonotype was seen a handful of times. V usage is TRBV4-3 and J usage is TRBJ2-3, with TRBD2 matching 8 bases. Germline assignment: CDR1 LGHNA and CDR2 YSLEER. After removal of 1 base from V and 5 bases from J, the junction contained 8 bases not matched to a gene. The CDR3 runs 16 residues. In nucleotides, the CDR3 is TGCGCCAGCAGCCAAGGTCTTACGGGAGGGGGAGATACGCAGTATTTT. Amino acid sequence: CASSQGLTGGGDTQYF.

The V call is TRBV7-9, the J call TRBJ1-2, with D tentatively TRBD1 (6 bases). CDR1 is SEHNR, CDR2 FQNEAQ, per germline (reference sequence). Trimming took off 5 bases at V and 4 bases at J, with 17 bases between the two ends. The CDR3 contains 15 residues. The CDR3 here is CASSLERGAAYGYTF. The CDR3 bases are TGTGCCAGCAGCCTTGAGAGGGGGGCTGCCTATGGCTACACCTTC.

This clonotype was picked up a small number of times. This rearrangement joins TRBV12-3 or TRBV12-4 to TRBJ1-4; the match to TRBD1 covers 9 bases. The CDR3 length is 15 residues. V shed 4 bases and J 4 bases; nucleotides not matched to a gene: 4. The CDR3 DNA is TGTGCCAGCAGTTCCCCGGGACAGGGTAATGAAAAACTGTTTTTT. Its protein is CASSSPGQGNEKLFF.

A remark on this clonotype: Because the CDR3 is missing its conserved closing phenylalanine or tryptophan, this is likely a read error. No DNA is shown, since the ends of the CDR3 on it are uncertain; the CDR3 is the one TCRdb lists. The chain couples TRBV21-1 to TRBJ1-1; the table's D gene call, TRBD1, was not cross checked with the DNA. TRBV21-1 represents a pseudogene. The CDR3 length equals 13 residues, ends included. This chain's CDR3 is CASSKGKKGEDRN.

The chain employs TRBV9 and TRBJ2-6; D call uncertain. V was shortened by 4 bases and J by 1 base, with 12 bases between the two germline ends. Germline-derived CDR1 and CDR2 are SGDLS and YYNGEE. The CDR3 has 16 residues. The CDR3 sequence: CASSPRTVSGANVLTF. DNA of the CDR3: TGTGCCAGCAGCCCAAGGACCGTTTCTGGGGCCAACGTCCTGACTTTC.

The rearrangement links TRBV5-1 to TRBJ2-7; unclear D gene. This CDR3 comprises 15 residues. Germline-derived CDR1 and CDR2 are SGHRS and YFSETQ. The V and J ends lost 4 bases and 2 bases respectively, with 16 bases between them. The CDR3 nucleotides read TGCGCCAGCAGCCGCCCCAGGCTTTTAGCCTACGAGCAGTACTTC. Protein product: CASSRPRLLAYEQYF.

This chain links TRBV5-5 with TRBJ1-5, with 7 bases aligning to TRBD1. The germline CDR1 and CDR2 sequences are SGHKS and YYEKEE (reference sequence). The length of the CDR3 is 18 residues. After removal of 0 bases from V and 3 bases from J, the junction contained 12 bases not matched to a gene. The CDR3 is CASSLADREGGFNQPQHF. The CDR3 DNA follows: TGTGCCAGCAGCTTGGCCGACAGGGAAGGAGGATTCAATCAGCCCCAGCATTTT.

V is TRBV6-5 and J is TRBJ1-3; D gene ambiguous. This CDR3 comprises 16 residues. Germline V gene sequence: CDR1 MNHEY, CDR2 SVGAGI. Trimming took 0 bases from V and 7 from J, leaving 16 bases between them. In DNA, the CDR3 is TGTGCCAGCAGTTACTCTGGGGATGGTGGTGGGAACACCATATATTTT. It codes for CASSYSGDGGGNTIYF.